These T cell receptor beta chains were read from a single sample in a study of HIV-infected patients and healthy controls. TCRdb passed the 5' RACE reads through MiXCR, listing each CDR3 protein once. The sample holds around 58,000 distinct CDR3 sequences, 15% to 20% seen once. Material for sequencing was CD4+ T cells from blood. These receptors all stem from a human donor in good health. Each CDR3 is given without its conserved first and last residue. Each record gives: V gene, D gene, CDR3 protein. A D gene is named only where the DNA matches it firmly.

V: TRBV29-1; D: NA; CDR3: SGGQSYEQY
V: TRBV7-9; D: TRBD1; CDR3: ASWGQGASNYGYT
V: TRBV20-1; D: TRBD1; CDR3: SALRGTAVSYEQY
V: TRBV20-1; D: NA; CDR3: KVARDAEAF
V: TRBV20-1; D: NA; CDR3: SARESLSDTQY
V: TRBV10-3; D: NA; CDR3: AITGGGSIYEQY
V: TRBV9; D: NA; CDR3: ASSVVPNTGELF
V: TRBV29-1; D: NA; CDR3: SAEGTYTEAF
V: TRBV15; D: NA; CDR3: ATSRDQVTFYEQY
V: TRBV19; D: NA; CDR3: ASSIRLRGTEAF
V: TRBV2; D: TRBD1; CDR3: ASKGDSPNQPQH
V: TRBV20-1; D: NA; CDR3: SASGQRGTGELF
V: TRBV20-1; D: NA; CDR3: SASRGSTNEKLF
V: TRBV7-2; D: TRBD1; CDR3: ASSLGQGAYGYT
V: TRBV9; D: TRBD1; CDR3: ASSPDLTGGNEQF
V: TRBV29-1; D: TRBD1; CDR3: SVQRDRGLAGELF
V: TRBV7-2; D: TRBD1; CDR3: ASSKDRAGTDTQY
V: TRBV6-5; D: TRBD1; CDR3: ASSRTTGQNTEAF
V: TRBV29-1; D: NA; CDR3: SVGYFGGGLNTEAI
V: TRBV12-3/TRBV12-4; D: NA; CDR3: ASGYSGANVLT
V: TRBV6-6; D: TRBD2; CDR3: ASSRLAGSSYNKQF
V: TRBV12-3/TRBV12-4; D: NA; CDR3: ASSGTNSNQPQH
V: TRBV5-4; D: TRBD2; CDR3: ASSLLPSGRLKTDTQY
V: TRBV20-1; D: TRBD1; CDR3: SAKRDRSLLNYGYT
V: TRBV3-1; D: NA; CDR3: ASSQDMKGGRGNTEAF
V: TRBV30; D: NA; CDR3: AWGQPNEKLF
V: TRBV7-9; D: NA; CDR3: ASSLRGQNTEAF
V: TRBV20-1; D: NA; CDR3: SARGVWGSQETQY
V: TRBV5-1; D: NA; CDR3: ASSPQGADTQY
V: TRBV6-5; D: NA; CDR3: ASSFWFLGQLYGYT
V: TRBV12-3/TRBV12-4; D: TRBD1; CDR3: ASSLEGQYNEQF
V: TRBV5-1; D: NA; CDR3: ASSFQGTSTDTQY
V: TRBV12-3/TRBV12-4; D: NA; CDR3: ASSLRTANTEAF
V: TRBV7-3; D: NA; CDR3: ASSLRDSEAF
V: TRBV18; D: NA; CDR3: ASSPPSRGNEQF
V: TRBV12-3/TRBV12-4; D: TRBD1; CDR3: ASSPQGTYGYT
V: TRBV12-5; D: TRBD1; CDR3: ASGRPDRDLSYGYT
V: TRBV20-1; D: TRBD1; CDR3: SVLPVQGARTDTQY
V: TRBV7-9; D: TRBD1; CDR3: ASSPLWTGSGNTIY
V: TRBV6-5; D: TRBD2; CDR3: ASSYRHSSGRPFEQY
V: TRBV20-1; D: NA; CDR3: SARGDSFSNQPQH
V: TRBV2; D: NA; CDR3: ASSAVSVGELF
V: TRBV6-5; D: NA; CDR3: ASSNVVYEQY
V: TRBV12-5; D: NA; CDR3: ASGLAGGETQY
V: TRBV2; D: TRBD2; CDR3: ASNRPTRLAREQY
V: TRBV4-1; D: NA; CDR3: ASSLGGSRRTDTQY
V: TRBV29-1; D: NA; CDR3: SVEELTGANVLT
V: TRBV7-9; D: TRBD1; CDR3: ASERGQGNTIY
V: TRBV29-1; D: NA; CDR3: SVEVGEKLF
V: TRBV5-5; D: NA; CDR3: ASSYGTGMGTGELF
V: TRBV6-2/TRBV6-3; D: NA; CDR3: ASSVYGTEAF